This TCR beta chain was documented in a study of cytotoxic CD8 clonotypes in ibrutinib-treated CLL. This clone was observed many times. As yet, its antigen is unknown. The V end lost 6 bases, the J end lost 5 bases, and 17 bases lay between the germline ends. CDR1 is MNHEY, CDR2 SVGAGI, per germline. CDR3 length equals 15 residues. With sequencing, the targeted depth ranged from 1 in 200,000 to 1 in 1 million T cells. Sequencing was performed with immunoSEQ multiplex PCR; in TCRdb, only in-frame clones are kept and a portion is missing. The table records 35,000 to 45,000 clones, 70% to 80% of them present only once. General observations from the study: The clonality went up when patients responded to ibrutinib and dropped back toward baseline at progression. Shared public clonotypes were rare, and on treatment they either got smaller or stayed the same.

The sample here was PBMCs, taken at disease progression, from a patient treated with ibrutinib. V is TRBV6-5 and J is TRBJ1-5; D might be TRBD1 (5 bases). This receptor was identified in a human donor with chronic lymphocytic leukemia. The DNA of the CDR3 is TGTGCCAGCAGCCCAACGGACACATCGTATCAGCCCCAGCATTTT. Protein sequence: CASSPTDTSYQPQHF.